Listed below are T cell receptor beta chains from one sample, sequenced in a study of shared clonotypes between healthy human individuals. TCRdb's copy holds only in-frame clones and misses some; the assay was immunoSEQ multiplex PCR. The sample has about 2.5 million clones, 85% to 95% seen once. Sequenced: naive CD4+ T cells from PBMCs. Receptors originate from a man aged 18-30 years in good health. Some clones in this sample may be carry-over from other donors' samples. The CDR3 runs from the conserved cysteine through the conserved F or W. The order of the fields is D gene, clone size, CDR3 length, V gene, J gene, CDR3 protein, CDR3 DNA. D genes are given only for firm matches. Clone size is given for some rows only: seen once, a few or many times, or a class if the clone is expanded.

d_call: TRBD2
clone_size: .
cdr3_length: 16
v_call: TRBV18
j_call: TRBJ2-1
cdr3_aa: CASSPPSGGGHNEQFF
cdr3_nt: TGTGCCAGCTCACCGCCTAGCGGGGGGGGCCACAATGAGCAGTTCTTC

d_call: .
clone_size: .
cdr3_length: 15
v_call: TRBV28
j_call: TRBJ2-4
cdr3_aa: CASSTGQLAKNIQYF
cdr3_nt: TGTGCCAGCAGTACAGGACAGTTAGCCAAAAACATTCAGTACTTC

d_call: TRBD2
clone_size: once
cdr3_length: 15
v_call: TRBV11-3
j_call: TRBJ2-2
cdr3_aa: CASTHSGALSGELFF
cdr3_nt: TGTGCCAGCACCCACAGCGGGGCCTTATCCGGGGAGCTGTTTTTT

d_call: .
clone_size: .
cdr3_length: 15
v_call: TRBV25-1
j_call: TRBJ2-3
cdr3_aa: CASSAVRGNHDTQYF
cdr3_nt: TGTGCCAGCAGTGCGGTAAGGGGAAACCATGATACGCAGTATTTT

d_call: TRBD1
clone_size: .
cdr3_length: 14
v_call: TRBV6-5
j_call: TRBJ1-4
cdr3_aa: CASSYDRGNEKLFF
cdr3_nt: TGTGCCAGCAGTTACGACAGGGGCAATGAAAAACTGTTTTTT

d_call: .
clone_size: .
cdr3_length: 13
v_call: TRBV5-1
j_call: TRBJ1-3
cdr3_aa: CASSLGEGNTIYF
cdr3_nt: TGCGCCAGCAGCTTAGGGGAGGGAAACACCATATATTTT

d_call: TRBD1
clone_size: .
cdr3_length: 15
v_call: TRBV5-1
j_call: TRBJ2-7
cdr3_aa: CASSWGTGQRSEQYF
cdr3_nt: TGCGCCAGCAGCTGGGGGACAGGCCAGAGGAGCGAGCAGTACTTC

d_call: TRBD2
clone_size: .
cdr3_length: 15
v_call: TRBV5-1
j_call: TRBJ2-1
cdr3_aa: CASSLGLAATNEQFF
cdr3_nt: TGCGCCAGCAGCTTGGGGCTAGCGGCCACCAATGAGCAGTTCTTC

d_call: .
clone_size: .
cdr3_length: 18
v_call: TRBV4-1
j_call: TRBJ2-2
cdr3_aa: CASSQGLQMRGYTGELFF
cdr3_nt: TGCGCCAGCAGCCAAGGTCTCCAAATGCGGGGATACACCGGGGAGCTGTTTTTT

d_call: .
clone_size: few
cdr3_length: 16
v_call: TRBV9
j_call: TRBJ1-4
cdr3_aa: CASSVEAYATNEKLFF
cdr3_nt: TGTGCCAGCAGCGTAGAGGCATATGCAACTAATGAAAAACTGTTTTTT

d_call: .
clone_size: .
cdr3_length: 13
v_call: TRBV7-8
j_call: TRBJ1-1
cdr3_aa: CASSSDPTARAFF
cdr3_nt: TGTGCCAGCAGCTCCGACCCAACAGCTCGAGCTTTCTTT

d_call: .
clone_size: .
cdr3_length: 13
v_call: TRBV7-4
j_call: TRBJ2-7
cdr3_aa: CASSLLGSYEQYF
cdr3_nt: TGTGCCAGCAGCTTACTAGGCTCCTACGAGCAGTACTTC

d_call: TRBD1
clone_size: .
cdr3_length: 13
v_call: TRBV9
j_call: TRBJ2-3
cdr3_aa: CASSETGPDTQYF
cdr3_nt: TGTGCCAGCAGCGAGACAGGGCCAGATACGCAGTATTTT

d_call: .
clone_size: .
cdr3_length: 16
v_call: TRBV5-1
j_call: TRBJ2-3
cdr3_aa: CASSLAWTGSTDTQYF
cdr3_nt: TGCGCCAGCAGCTTGGCCTGGACGGGTAGCACAGATACGCAGTATTTT

d_call: .
clone_size: .
cdr3_length: 13
v_call: TRBV5-1
j_call: TRBJ1-6
cdr3_aa: CASSLTRNSPLHF
cdr3_nt: TGCGCCAGCAGCCTGACCCGTAATTCACCCCTCCACTTT

d_call: .
clone_size: .
cdr3_length: 14
v_call: TRBV5-1
j_call: TRBJ2-7
cdr3_aa: CASSLGTVDYEQYF
cdr3_nt: TGCGCCAGCAGCCTAGGGACGGTTGACTACGAGCAGTACTTC

d_call: .
clone_size: .
cdr3_length: 12
v_call: TRBV11-2
j_call: TRBJ1-4
cdr3_aa: CASSLWGTQLFF
cdr3_nt: TGTGCCAGCAGCCTCTGGGGAACTCAACTGTTTTTT

d_call: .
clone_size: .
cdr3_length: 13
v_call: TRBV5-1
j_call: TRBJ1-1
cdr3_aa: CASSRGENTEAFF
cdr3_nt: TGCGCCAGCAGCCGCGGGGAGAACACTGAAGCTTTCTTT

d_call: .
clone_size: .
cdr3_length: 15
v_call: TRBV2
j_call: TRBJ2-7
cdr3_aa: CASSLMGEASYEQYF
cdr3_nt: TGTGCCAGCAGTTTGATGGGGGAGGCCTCCTACGAGCAGTACTTC

d_call: TRBD1
clone_size: .
cdr3_length: 15
v_call: TRBV4-1
j_call: TRBJ1-3
cdr3_aa: CASSQPGQGEKGIYF
cdr3_nt: TGCGCCAGCAGCCAGCCGGGACAGGGCGAAAAAGGCATATATTTT

d_call: TRBD2
clone_size: .
cdr3_length: 15
v_call: TRBV9
j_call: TRBJ2-2
cdr3_aa: CASSVTSANTGELFF
cdr3_nt: TGTGCCAGCAGCGTAACTAGCGCGAACACCGGGGAGCTGTTTTTT

d_call: .
clone_size: once
cdr3_length: 14
v_call: TRBV2
j_call: TRBJ2-1
cdr3_aa: CASSDRVSYNEQFF
cdr3_nt: TGTGCCAGCAGTGATAGAGTATCCTACAATGAGCAGTTCTTC

d_call: .
clone_size: .
cdr3_length: 15
v_call: TRBV6-1
j_call: TRBJ1-3
cdr3_aa: CASSPEGWTGNTIYF
cdr3_nt: TGTGCCAGCAGTCCTGAGGGGTGGACTGGAAACACCATATATTTT

d_call: .
clone_size: .
cdr3_length: 16
v_call: TRBV5-1
j_call: TRBJ2-6
cdr3_aa: CASSLTRGSGANVLTF
cdr3_nt: TGCGCCAGCAGTCTTACTCGGGGGTCTGGGGCCAACGTCCTGACTTTC

d_call: .
clone_size: few
cdr3_length: 12
v_call: TRBV5-1
j_call: TRBJ1-2
cdr3_aa: CASSLGGYGYTF
cdr3_nt: TGCGCCAGCAGCTTGGGGGGCTATGGCTACACCTTC

d_call: TRBD1
clone_size: .
cdr3_length: 16
v_call: TRBV4-1
j_call: TRBJ1-2
cdr3_aa: CASSQAGTGRVYGYTF
cdr3_nt: TGCGCCAGCAGCCAGGCCGGGACAGGGCGCGTCTATGGCTACACCTTC

d_call: .
clone_size: .
cdr3_length: 15
v_call: TRBV2
j_call: TRBJ2-5
cdr3_aa: CASRKGVGEIETQYF
cdr3_nt: TGTGCCAGCAGGAAGGGGGTGGGGGAAATAGAGACCCAGTACTTC

d_call: .
clone_size: .
cdr3_length: 14
v_call: TRBV6-1
j_call: TRBJ2-4
cdr3_aa: CASSEPQTVFVQYF
cdr3_nt: TGTGCCAGCAGTGAACCCCAGACGGTTTTCGTTCAGTACTTC

d_call: TRBD2
clone_size: .
cdr3_length: 16
v_call: TRBV5-1
j_call: TRBJ2-2
cdr3_aa: CASSLEWGTSTGELFF
cdr3_nt: TGCGCCAGCAGCTTGGAGTGGGGGACTAGCACCGGGGAGCTGTTTTTT

d_call: TRBD1
clone_size: .
cdr3_length: 14
v_call: TRBV6-5
j_call: TRBJ1-2
cdr3_aa: CASSQTTGGYGYTF
cdr3_nt: TGTGCCAGCAGTCAGACGACAGGGGGCTATGGCTACACCTTC

d_call: .
clone_size: .
cdr3_length: 15
v_call: TRBV9
j_call: TRBJ1-1
cdr3_aa: CASSAQGQASSEAFF
cdr3_nt: TGTGCCAGCAGCGCCCAGGGGCAGGCGAGTAGCGAAGCTTTCTTT

d_call: .
clone_size: .
cdr3_length: 13
v_call: TRBV6-1
j_call: TRBJ2-5
cdr3_aa: CATNLDRQETQYF
cdr3_nt: TGTGCCACCAACCTAGACAGGCAAGAGACCCAGTACTTC

d_call: TRBD2
clone_size: once
cdr3_length: 15
v_call: TRBV7-3
j_call: TRBJ2-7
cdr3_aa: CASSPMSSGSHEQYF
cdr3_nt: TGTGCCAGCAGCCCCATGTCTAGCGGGAGCCACGAGCAGTACTTC

d_call: .
clone_size: .
cdr3_length: 16
v_call: TRBV19
j_call: TRBJ1-1
cdr3_aa: CASSSPPGALTTEAFF
cdr3_nt: TGTGCCAGTAGTAGTCCGCCGGGGGCTTTGACCACTGAAGCTTTCTTT

d_call: TRBD2
clone_size: .
cdr3_length: 12
v_call: TRBV18
j_call: TRBJ2-1
cdr3_aa: CASSPREGEQFF
cdr3_nt: TGTGCCAGCTCACCGCGGGAGGGTGAGCAGTTCTTC

d_call: .
clone_size: .
cdr3_length: 15
v_call: TRBV7-9
j_call: TRBJ2-1
cdr3_aa: CASSPQGRVYNEQFF
cdr3_nt: TGTGCCAGCAGCCCCCAGGGGAGGGTTTACAATGAGCAGTTCTTC

d_call: .
clone_size: .
cdr3_length: 13
v_call: TRBV7-2
j_call: TRBJ1-5
cdr3_aa: CASSQDRTRPQHF
cdr3_nt: TGTGCCAGCAGCCAAGACAGGACGCGGCCCCAGCATTTT

d_call: TRBD1
clone_size: .
cdr3_length: 16
v_call: TRBV15
j_call: TRBJ2-2
cdr3_aa: CATSRGTGKNSGELFF
cdr3_nt: TGTGCCACCAGCAGAGGGACAGGGAAAAATTCCGGGGAGCTGTTTTTT

d_call: .
clone_size: .
cdr3_length: 14
v_call: TRBV28
j_call: TRBJ1-2
cdr3_aa: CASGAGNFNYGYTF
cdr3_nt: TGTGCCAGTGGAGCAGGGAACTTTAACTATGGCTACACCTTC

d_call: .
clone_size: .
cdr3_length: 15
v_call: TRBV7-9
j_call: TRBJ2-5
cdr3_aa: CASSLTPGVEETQYF
cdr3_nt: TGTGCCAGCAGCTTAACCCCCGGGGTAGAAGAGACCCAGTACTTC

d_call: .
clone_size: .
cdr3_length: 15
v_call: TRBV11-2
j_call: TRBJ1-1
cdr3_aa: CASSLEGVGNTEAFF
cdr3_nt: TGTGCCAGCAGCTTAGAGGGGGTCGGGAACACTGAAGCTTTCTTT